This T cell receptor beta chain came from a study of blood T cell repertoires in COVID-19. The overall study: From the United States, Italy and Spain came samples of acute and convalescent COVID-19. Nucleic acid was either cDNA or gDNA, and it came from T cells, B-cell-depleted T cells, or PBMCs.

This clone was observed once. V lost 7 bases, J lost 6 bases, and 10 bases stayed unmatched. The CDR3 is 15 amino acids. Germline-derived CDR1 and CDR2 are SNHLY and FYNNEI. Original processing notes: Reference gene primer amplification yielded estimated nucleated cell counts. Sequencing was performed with immunoSEQ multiplex PCR; in TCRdb, only in-frame clones are kept and a portion is missing. V, J and clone size are those of that table, while D and trimming were read from the DNA. The profile shows about 110,000 clones, just over 90% of them singletons. What was sequenced was peripheral blood. The rearrangement uses TRBV2 and TRBJ1-5; 9 bases fit TRBD1. This TCR derives from a woman between 25 and 40 years old with acute or convalescent COVID-19. CDR3 residues: CASNGAGQGSQPQHF. As DNA, the CDR3 is TGTGCCAGCAATGGGGCGGGACAGGGAAGTCAGCCCCAGCATTTT.